This T cell receptor (beta chain) came from a study of shared clonotypes between healthy human individuals. For the study at large: Donor composition was a couple of women and three men, aged 18 to 49. Study observations and caveats: Among a few donors, approximately 5% of naive CD4 clonotypes were found in common.

Germline loops: CDR1 SGHTA, CDR2 FQGTGA. Losses at the gene ends were 4 bases for V and 2 bases for J; bases not matched to a gene: 4. The CDR3 covers 14 residues. Genomic DNA from each subset was divided evenly over several immunoSEQ plates. Sequencing was performed with immunoSEQ multiplex PCR; in TCRdb, only in-frame clones are kept and a portion is missing. The sample lists around 1.1 million clones, 70% to 80% occurring once. A few counts support this clone. Its antigen is currently unknown. All participating donors were Caucasian adults from Nashville, Tennessee. The sample consisted of memory CD4+ T cells from PBMCs. The subset: CD45RA-negative fraction. This TCR was sampled from a man between 18 and 35 years old in good health. Some clones in this sample may be carry-over from other donors' samples. The rearrangement links TRBV7-3 to TRBJ2-5; 7 bases match TRBD2. CDR3 region: CASSSLGGQETQYF. Written as DNA, the CDR3 is TGTGCCAGCAGCTCCTTGGGAGGGCAAGAGACCCAGTACTTC. The variable domain in full, completed from reference TRBV7-3 and TRBJ2-5, reads GAGVSQTPSNKVTEKGKYVELRCDPISGHTALYWYRQSLGQGPEFLIYFQGTGAADDSGLPNDRFFAVRPEGSVSTLKIQRTERGDSAVYLCASSSLGGQETQYFGPGTRLLVL.